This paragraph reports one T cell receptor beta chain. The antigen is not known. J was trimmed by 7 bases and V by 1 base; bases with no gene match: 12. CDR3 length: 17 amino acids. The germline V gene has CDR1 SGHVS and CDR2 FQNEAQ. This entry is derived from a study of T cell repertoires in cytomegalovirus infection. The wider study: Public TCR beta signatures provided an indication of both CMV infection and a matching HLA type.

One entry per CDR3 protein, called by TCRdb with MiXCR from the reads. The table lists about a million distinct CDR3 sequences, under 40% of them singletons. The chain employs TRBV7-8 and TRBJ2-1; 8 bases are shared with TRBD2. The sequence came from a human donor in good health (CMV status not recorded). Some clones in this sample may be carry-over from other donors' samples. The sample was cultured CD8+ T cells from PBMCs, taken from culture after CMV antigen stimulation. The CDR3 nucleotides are TGTGCCAGCAGCTTAGGTTCGAACGGGGGGGCTCTGAATGAGCAGTTCTTC. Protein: CASSLGSNGGALNEQFF.